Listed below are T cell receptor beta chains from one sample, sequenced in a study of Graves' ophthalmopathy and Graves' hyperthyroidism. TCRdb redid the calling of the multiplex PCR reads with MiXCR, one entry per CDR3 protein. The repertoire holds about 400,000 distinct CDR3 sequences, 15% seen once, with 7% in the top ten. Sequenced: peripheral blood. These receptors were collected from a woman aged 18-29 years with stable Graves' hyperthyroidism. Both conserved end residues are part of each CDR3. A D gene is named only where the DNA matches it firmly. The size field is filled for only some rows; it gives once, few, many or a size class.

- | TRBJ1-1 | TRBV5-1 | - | CASSSYTLGTEAFF | TGCGCCAGCAGCTCATACACTTTGGGCACTGAAGCTTTCTTT
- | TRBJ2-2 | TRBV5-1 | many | CASSQREGNTGELFF | TGCGCCAGCAGCCAACGTGAAGGGAACACCGGGGAGCTGTTTTTT
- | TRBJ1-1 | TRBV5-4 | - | CASSLVGGAQNTEAFF | TGTGCCAGCAGCCTGGTAGGGGGGGCGCAGAACACTGAAGCTTTCTTT
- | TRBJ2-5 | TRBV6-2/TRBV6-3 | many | CASKPRDITQETQYF | TGTGCCAGCAAACCCCGGGACATCACCCAAGAGACCCAGTACTTC
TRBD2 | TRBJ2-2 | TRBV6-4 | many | CASSHLAGVSNTGELFF | TGTGCCAGCTCCCATTTAGCGGGGGTCTCGAACACCGGGGAGCTGTTTTTT
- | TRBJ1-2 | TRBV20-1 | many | CSARKSREPNYGYTF | TGCAGTGCTAGGAAGTCTCGGGAACCTAACTATGGCTACACCTTC
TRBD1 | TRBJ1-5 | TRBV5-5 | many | CASSLAWVQGRQPQHF | TGTGCCAGCAGCTTGGCTTGGGTACAGGGGAGGCAGCCCCAGCATTTT
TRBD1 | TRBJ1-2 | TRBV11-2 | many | CASSPTGVPNYGYTF | TGTGCCAGCAGCCCTACAGGGGTTCCTAACTATGGCTACACCTTC
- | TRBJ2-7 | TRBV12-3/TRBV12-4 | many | CASSFSGWDEQYF | TGTGCCAGCAGTTTTTCAGGGTGGGACGAGCAGTACTTC
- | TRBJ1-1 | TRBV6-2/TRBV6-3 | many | CASSRPSHRENTEAFF | TGTGCCAGCAGCCGCCCTTCACACAGAGAGAACACTGAAGCTTTCTTT
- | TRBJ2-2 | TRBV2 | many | CASSELGGLVGELFF | TGTGCCAGCAGTGAATTGGGCGGACTGGTCGGGGAGCTGTTTTTT
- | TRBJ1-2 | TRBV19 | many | CASSNGDSLANYGYTF | TGTGCCAGTTCGAACGGGGATTCTCTGGCTAACTATGGCTACACCTTC
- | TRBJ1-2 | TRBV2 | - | CASSGGRGYGYTF | TGTGCCAGCAGTGGGGGTAGGGGCTATGGCTACACCTTC
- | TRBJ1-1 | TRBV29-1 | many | CSVEVGTTEAFF | TGCAGCGTTGAAGTGGGGACCACTGAAGCTTTCTTT
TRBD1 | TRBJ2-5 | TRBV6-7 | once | CASRGTQGALGTQYF | TGTGCCAGCCGCGGGACACAGGGGGCCCTCGGGACCCAGTACTTC
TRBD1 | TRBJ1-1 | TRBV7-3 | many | CASSPTQGPDTEAFF | TGTGCCAGCAGCCCAACACAGGGGCCCGACACTGAAGCTTTCTTT
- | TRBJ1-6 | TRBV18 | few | CASSKTLTGPNSPLHF | TGTGCCAGCTCAAAAACCCTGACAGGCCCCAATTCACCCCTCCACTTT
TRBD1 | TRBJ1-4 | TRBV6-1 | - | CASNGQGTNEKLFF | TGTGCCAGTAACGGACAGGGAACTAATGAAAAACTGTTTTTT
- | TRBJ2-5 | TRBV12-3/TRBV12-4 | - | CASSSSGTVQETQYF | TGTGCCAGCAGCTCTAGTGGGACTGTCCAAGAGACCCAGTACTTC
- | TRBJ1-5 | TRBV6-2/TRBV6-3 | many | CASSYDLGQPQHF | TGTGCCAGCAGTTACGATTTGGGTCAGCCCCAGCATTTT
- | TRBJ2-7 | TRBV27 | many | CASSFRLGRVIHEQYF | TGTGCCAGCAGTTTTAGGCTGGGCAGGGTAATCCACGAGCAGTACTTC
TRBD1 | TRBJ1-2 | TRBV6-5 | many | CASSYLTTGGYGYTF | TGTGCCAGCAGTTACTTAACGACAGGGGGCTATGGCTACACCTTC
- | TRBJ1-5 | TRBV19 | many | CASSTTKGNNQPQHF | TGTGCCAGTAGTACCACTAAGGGGAACAATCAGCCCCAGCATTTT
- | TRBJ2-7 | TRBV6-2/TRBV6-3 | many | CASSYPLDRPRDEQYF | TGTGCCAGCAGCTACCCACTCGACAGACCGCGGGACGAGCAGTACTTC
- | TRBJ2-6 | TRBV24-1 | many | CATMGRIFSGANVLTF | TGTGCCACGATGGGTCGGATCTTCTCTGGGGCCAACGTCCTGACTTTC
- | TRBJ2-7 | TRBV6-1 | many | CASRKRGPYEQYF | TGTGCCAGCAGAAAACGGGGACCCTACGAGCAGTACTTC
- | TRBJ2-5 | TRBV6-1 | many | CASSVGGGTQYF | TGTGCCAGCTCGGTCGGTGGGGGGACCCAGTACTTC
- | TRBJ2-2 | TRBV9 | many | CASSDMKNTGELFF | TGTGCCAGTTCAGACATGAAGAACACCGGGGAGCTGTTTTTT
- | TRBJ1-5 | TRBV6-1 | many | CASSEGLPGNQPQHF | TGTGCCAGCAGTGAAGGACTGCCAGGCAATCAGCCCCAGCATTTT
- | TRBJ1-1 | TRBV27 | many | CASSYKVRAEAFF | TGTGCCAGCAGTTATAAGGTTCGCGCTGAAGCTTTCTTT
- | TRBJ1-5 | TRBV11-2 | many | CASSPYVGQGAQPQHF | TGTGCCAGCAGCCCCTATGTTGGGCAGGGTGCCCAGCCCCAGCATTTT
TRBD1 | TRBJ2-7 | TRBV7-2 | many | CASSLIQGYEQYF | TGTGCCAGCAGCTTAATACAGGGGTACGAGCAGTACTTC
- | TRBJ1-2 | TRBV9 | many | CASSVEGHWNYGYTF | TGTGCCAGCAGCGTAGAAGGACACTGGAACTATGGCTACACCTTC
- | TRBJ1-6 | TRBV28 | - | CTSNEQRGAYNSPLHF | TGTACCAGCAACGAACAGAGGGGCGCGTATAATTCACCCCTCCACTTT
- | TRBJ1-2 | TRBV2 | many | CASSEIGQDYGYTF | TGTGCCAGCAGTGAAATAGGGCAGGACTATGGCTACACCTTC
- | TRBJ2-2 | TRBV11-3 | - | CASSLEATNTGELFF | TGTGCCAGCAGCTTAGAAGCCACGAACACCGGGGAGCTGTTTTTT
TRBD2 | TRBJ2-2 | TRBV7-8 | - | CASGGTSGYTGELFF | TGTGCCAGCGGAGGGACTAGCGGGTACACCGGGGAGCTGTTTTTT
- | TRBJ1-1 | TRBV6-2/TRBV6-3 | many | CASGQTYTEAFF | TGTGCCAGTGGACAGACCTATACTGAAGCTTTCTTT
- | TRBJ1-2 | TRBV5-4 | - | CASSLDRAPNYGYTF | TGTGCCAGCAGCTTGGACAGGGCCCCCAACTATGGCTACACCTTC
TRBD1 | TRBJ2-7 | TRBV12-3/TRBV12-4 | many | CASSSAGTDYEQYF | TGTGCCAGCAGTTCAGCCGGGACAGACTACGAGCAGTACTTC